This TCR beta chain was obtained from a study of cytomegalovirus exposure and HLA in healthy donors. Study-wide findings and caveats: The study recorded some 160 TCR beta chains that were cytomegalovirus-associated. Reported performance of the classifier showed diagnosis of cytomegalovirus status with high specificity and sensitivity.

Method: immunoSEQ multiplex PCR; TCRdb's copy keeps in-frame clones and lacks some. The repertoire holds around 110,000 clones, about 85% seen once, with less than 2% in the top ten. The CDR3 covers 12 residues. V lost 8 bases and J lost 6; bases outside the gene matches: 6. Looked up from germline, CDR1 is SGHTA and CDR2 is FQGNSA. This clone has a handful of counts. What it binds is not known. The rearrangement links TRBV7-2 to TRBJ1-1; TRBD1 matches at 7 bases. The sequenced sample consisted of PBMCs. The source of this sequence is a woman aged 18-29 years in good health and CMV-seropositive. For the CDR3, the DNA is TGTGCCAGCCGACAGGGCATCGCTGAAGCTTTCTTT. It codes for CASRQGIAEAFF.